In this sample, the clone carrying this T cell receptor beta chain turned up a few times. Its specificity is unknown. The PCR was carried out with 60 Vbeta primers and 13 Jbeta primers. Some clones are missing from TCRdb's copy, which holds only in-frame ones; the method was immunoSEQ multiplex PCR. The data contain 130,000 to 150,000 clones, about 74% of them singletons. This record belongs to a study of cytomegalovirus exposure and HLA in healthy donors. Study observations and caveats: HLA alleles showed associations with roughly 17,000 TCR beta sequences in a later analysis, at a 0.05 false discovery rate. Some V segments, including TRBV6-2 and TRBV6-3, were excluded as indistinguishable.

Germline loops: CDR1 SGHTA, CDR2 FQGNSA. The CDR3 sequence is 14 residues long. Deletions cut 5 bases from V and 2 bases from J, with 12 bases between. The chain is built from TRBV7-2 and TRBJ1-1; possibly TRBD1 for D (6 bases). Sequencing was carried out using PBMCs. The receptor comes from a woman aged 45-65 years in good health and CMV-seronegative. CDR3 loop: CASSGTGGNTEAFF. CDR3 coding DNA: TGTGCCAGCAGCGGCACGGGGGGCAACACTGAAGCTTTCTTT.